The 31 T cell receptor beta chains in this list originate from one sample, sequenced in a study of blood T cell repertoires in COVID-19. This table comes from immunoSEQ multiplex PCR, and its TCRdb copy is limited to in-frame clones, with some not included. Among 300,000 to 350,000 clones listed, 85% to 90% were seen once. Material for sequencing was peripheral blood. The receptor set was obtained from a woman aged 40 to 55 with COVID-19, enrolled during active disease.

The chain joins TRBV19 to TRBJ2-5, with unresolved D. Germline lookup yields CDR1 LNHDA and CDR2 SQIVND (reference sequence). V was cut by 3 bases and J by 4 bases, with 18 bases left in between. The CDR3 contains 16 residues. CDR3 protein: CASSIRSSAPGETQYF. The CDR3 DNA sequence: TGTGCCAGTAGTATTAGGTCGTCAGCTCCAGGAGAGACCCAGTACTTC.

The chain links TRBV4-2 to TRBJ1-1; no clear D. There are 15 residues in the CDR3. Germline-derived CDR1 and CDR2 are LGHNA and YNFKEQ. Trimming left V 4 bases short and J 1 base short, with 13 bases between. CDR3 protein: CASSREHPPNTEAFF. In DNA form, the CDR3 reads TGTGCCAGCAGCCGAGAACACCCACCGAACACTGAAGCTTTCTTT.

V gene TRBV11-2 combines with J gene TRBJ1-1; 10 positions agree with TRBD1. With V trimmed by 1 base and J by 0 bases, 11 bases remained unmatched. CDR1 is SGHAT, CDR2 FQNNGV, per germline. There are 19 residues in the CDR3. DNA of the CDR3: TGTGCCAGCAGCTTAGTGTTATCGGACAGGGGGAAGATGAACACTGAAGCTTTCTTT. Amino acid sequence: CASSLVLSDRGKMNTEAFF.

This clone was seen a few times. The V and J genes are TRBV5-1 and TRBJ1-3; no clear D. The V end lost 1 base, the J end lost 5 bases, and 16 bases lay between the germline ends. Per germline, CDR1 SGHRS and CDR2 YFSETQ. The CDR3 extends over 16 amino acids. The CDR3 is CASSLPGRMKRNTIYF. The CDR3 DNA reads TGCGCCAGCAGCTTGCCGGGAAGGATGAAAAGAAACACCATATATTTT.

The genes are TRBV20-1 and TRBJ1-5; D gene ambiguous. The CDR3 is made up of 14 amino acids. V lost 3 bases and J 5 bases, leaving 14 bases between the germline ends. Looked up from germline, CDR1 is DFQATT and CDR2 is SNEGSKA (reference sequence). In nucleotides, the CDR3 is TGCAGTGCTAGTTGGGTCCCACGGGATCAGCCCCAGCATTTT. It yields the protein CSASWVPRDQPQHF.

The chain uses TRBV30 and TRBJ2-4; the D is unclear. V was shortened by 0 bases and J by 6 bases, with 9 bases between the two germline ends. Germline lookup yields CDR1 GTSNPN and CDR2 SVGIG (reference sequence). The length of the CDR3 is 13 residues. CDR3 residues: CAWSVRAVNIQYF. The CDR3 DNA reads TGTGCCTGGAGTGTACGTGCGGTAAACATTCAGTACTTC.

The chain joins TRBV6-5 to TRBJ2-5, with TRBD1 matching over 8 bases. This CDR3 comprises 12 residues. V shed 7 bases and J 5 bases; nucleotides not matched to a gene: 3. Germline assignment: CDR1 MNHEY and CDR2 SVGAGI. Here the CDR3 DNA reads TGTGCCAGCACAGCAGGGGGCGAGACCCAGTACTTC. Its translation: CASTAGGETQYF.

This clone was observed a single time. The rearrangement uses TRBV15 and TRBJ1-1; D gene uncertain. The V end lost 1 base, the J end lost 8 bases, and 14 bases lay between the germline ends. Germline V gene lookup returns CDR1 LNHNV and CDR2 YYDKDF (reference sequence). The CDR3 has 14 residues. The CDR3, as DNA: TGTGCCACCAGCAGAGGGTTTGGACGGGAGGAAGCTTTCTTT. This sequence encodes CATSRGFGREEAFF.

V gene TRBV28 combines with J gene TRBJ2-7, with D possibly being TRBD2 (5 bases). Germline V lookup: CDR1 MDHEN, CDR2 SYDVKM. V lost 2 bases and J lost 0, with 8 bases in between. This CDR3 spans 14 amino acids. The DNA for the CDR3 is TGTGCCAGCAGTTTAATCGGGGACTCCTACGAGCAGTACTTC. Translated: CASSLIGDSYEQYF.

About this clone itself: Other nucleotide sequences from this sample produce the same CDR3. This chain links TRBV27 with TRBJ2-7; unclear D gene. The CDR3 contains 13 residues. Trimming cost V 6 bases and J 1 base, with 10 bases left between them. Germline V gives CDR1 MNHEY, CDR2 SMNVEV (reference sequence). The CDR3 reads CASSATGSYEQYF. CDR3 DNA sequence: TGTGCCAGCAGCGCCACCGGGTCCTACGAGCAGTACTTC.

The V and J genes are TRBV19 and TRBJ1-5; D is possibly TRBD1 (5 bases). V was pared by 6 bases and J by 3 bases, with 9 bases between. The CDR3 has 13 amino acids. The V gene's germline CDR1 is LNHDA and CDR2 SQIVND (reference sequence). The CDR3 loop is CASSLTVNQPQHF. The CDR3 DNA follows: TGTGCCAGTAGCCTGACAGTCAATCAGCCCCAGCATTTT.

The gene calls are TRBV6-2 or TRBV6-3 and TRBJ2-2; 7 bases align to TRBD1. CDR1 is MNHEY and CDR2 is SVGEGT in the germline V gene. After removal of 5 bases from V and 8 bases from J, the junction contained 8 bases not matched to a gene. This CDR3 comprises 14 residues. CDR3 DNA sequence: TGTGCCAGCAGTCCCCTTAGGGGACAGGGGGAGCTGTTTTTT. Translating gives CASSPLRGQGELFF.

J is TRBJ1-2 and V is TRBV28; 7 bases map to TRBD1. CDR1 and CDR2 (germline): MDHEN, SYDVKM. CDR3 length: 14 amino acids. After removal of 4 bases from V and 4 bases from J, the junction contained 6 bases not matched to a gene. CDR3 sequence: CASSSGGRLYGYTF. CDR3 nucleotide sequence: TGTGCCAGCAGTTCAGGGGGACGCCTCTATGGCTACACCTTC.

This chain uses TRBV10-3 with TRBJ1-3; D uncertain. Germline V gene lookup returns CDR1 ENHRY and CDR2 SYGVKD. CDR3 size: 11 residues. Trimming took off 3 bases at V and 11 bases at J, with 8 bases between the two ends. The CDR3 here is CAISDIFAIYF. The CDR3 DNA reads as TGTGCCATCAGTGATATCTTCGCCATATATTTT.

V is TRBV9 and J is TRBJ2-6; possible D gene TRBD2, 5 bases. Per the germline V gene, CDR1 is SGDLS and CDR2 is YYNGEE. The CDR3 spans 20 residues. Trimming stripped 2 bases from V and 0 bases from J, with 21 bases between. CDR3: CASSVTGLRGLGSGANVLTF. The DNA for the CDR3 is TGTGCCAGCAGCGTGACCGGATTGAGAGGGTTGGGCTCTGGGGCCAACGTCCTGACTTTC.

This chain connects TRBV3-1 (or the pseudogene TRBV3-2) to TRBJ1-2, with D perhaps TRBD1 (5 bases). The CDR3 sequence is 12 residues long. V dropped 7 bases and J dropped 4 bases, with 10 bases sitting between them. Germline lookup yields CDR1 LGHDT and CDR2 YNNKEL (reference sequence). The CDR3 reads CASTQGTYGYTF. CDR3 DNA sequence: TGTGCCAGCACCCAGGGCACCTATGGCTACACCTTC.

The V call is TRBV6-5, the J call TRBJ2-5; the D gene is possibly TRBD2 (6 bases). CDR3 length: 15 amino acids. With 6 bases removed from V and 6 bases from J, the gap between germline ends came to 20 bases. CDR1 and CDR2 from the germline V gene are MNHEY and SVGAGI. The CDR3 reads CASRKEVGGIKTQYF. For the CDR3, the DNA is TGTGCCAGCAGGAAAGAAGTTGGAGGGATCAAGACCCAGTACTTC.

CDR3 protein: CASSQDRKGASYEQYF. CDR3 in DNA: TGCGCCAGCAGCCAAGATAGGAAGGGGGCCTCCTACGAGCAGTACTTC. The rearrangement joins TRBV4-3 to TRBJ2-7; TRBD1 aligns across 7 bases. This CDR3 has 16 residues. The germline V gene encodes CDR1 LGHNA and CDR2 YSLEER. With 0 bases clipped from V and 0 bases from J, the junction kept 5 bases outside the gene matches.

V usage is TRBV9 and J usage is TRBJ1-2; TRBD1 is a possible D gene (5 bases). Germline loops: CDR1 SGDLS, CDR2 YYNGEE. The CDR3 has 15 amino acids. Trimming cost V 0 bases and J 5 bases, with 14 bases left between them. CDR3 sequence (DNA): TGTGCCAGCAGCGTAGGGGAGGGACGGGCGTATGGCTACACCTTC. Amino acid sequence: CASSVGEGRAYGYTF.

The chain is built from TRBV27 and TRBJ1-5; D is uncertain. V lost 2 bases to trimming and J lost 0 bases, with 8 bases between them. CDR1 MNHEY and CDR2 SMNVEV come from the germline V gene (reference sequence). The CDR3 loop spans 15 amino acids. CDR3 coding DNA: TGTGCCAGCAGTTTAAAATCCAATAGCAATCAGCCCCAGCATTTT. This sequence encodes CASSLKSNSNQPQHF.

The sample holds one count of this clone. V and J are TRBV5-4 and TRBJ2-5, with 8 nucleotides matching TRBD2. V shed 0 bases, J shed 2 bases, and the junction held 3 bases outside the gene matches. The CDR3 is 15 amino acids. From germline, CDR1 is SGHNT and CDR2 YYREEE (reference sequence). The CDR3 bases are TGTGCCAGCAGCTTGGGGGGGACTAGTCAAGAGACCCAGTACTTC. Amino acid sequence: CASSLGGTSQETQYF.

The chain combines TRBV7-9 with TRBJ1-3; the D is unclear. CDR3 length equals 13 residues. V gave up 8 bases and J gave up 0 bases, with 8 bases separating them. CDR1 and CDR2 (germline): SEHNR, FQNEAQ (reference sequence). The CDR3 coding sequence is TGTGCCAGCGCCGACAACTCTGGAAACACCATATATTTT. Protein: CASADNSGNTIYF.

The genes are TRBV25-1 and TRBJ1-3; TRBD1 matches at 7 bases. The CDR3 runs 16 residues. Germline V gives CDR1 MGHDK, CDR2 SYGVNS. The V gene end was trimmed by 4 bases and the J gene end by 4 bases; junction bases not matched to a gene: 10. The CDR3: CASSALSGTDGNTIYF. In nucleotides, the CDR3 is TGTGCCAGCAGTGCACTCTCCGGGACAGACGGAAACACCATATATTTT.

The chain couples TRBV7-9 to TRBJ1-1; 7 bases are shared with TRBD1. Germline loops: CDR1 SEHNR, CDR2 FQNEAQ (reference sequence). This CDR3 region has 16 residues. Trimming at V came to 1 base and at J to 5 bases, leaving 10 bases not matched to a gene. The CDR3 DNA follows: TGTGCCAGCAGCTTAGTTCAGGGCAGGGGGAAGACTGAAGCTTTCTTT. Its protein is CASSLVQGRGKTEAFF. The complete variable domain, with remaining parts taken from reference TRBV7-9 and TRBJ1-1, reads DTGVSQNPRHKITKRGQNVTFRCDPISEHNRLYWYRQTLGQGPEFLTYFQNEAQLEKSRLLSDRFSAERPKGSFSTLEIQRTEQGDSAMYLCASSLVQGRGKTEAFFGQGTRLTVV.

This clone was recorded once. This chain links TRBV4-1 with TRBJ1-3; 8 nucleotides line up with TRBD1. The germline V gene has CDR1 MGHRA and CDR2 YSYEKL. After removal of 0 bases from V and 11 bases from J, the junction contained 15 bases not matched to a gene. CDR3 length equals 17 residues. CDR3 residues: CASSQDYTGTGAEAIYF. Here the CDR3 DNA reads TGCGCCAGCAGCCAAGATTATACCGGGACAGGCGCGGAGGCCATATATTTT.

The CDR3 loop reads CAISGGLRGEDTQYF. CDR3 DNA sequence: TGTGCCATCAGTGGGGGACTCAGGGGGGAAGATACGCAGTATTTT. The chain links TRBV10-3 to TRBJ2-3; D is perhaps TRBD1 (7 bases). Trimming stripped 4 bases from V and 5 bases from J, with 16 bases between. Germline V CDR1 and CDR2: ENHRY, SYGVKD. The CDR3 extends over 15 amino acids.

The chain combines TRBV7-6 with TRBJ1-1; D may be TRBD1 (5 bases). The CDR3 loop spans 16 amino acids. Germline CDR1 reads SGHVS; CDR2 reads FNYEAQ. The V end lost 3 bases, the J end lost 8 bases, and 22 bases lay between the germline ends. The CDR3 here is CASSFTARAEGAEAFF. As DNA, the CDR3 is TGTGCCAGCAGCTTTACCGCTCGTGCGGAAGGGGCGGAAGCTTTCTTT.

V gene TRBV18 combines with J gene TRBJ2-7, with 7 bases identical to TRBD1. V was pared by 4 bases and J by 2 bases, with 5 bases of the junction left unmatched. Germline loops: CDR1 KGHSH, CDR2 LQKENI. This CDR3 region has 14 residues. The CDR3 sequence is CASSQGQLPYEQYF. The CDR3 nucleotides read TGTGCCAGCTCACAGGGACAGTTGCCCTACGAGCAGTACTTC.

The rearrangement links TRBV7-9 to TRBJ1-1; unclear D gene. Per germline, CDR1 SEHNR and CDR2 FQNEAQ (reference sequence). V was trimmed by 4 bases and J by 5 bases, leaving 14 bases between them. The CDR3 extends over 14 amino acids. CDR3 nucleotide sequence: TGTGCCAGCAGCTACTTGGATGGGGAGACTGAAGCTTTCTTT. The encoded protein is CASSYLDGETEAFF.

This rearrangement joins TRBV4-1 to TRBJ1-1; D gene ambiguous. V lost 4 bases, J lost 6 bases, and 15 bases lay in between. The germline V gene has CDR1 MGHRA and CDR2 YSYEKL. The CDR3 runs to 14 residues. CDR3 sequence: CASSLKTAGAEAFF. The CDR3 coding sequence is TGCGCCAGCAGCCTCAAGACGGCCGGGGCTGAAGCTTTCTTT.

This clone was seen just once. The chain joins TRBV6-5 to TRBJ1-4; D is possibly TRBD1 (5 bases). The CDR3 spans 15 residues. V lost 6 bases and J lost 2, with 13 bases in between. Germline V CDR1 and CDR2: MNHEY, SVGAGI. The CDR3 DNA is TGTGCCAGCAGGCCATTCAGGGTGACTAATGAAAAACTGTTTTTT. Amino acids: CASRPFRVTNEKLFF.